This TCR beta chain was identified during a study of CD8+ T cells in alopecia areata (dated by TCRdb to the late 2010s). About the investigation overall: The treated patients, all with moderate-to-severe alopecia areata, were enrolled in an open-label pilot trial of oral tofacitinib given at 5 to 10 mg twice daily. Tofacitinib was administered for 6 to 18 months, and 6 months of follow-up off drug were then conducted to assess delayed response and recurrence. To study T cell clonal expansion in alopecia areata, the researchers applied high-throughput TCRbeta sequencing to both the C3H/HeJ mouse model and human patients. TCRbeta CDR3 regions were amplified by immunoSEQ multiplex PCR with 35 Vbeta forward and 13 Jbeta reverse primers. Human TCRbeta sequencing covered scalp tissue and sorted CD4+ and CD8+ peripheral blood T cells from patchy and totalis/universalis alopecia areata patients and healthy controls. Clonality in the scalp was compared among normal scalp (n=4), patchy alopecia areata scalp (n=8), and alopecia totalis/universalis scalp (n=8). The RNA source kit depended on sample type: the PAXgene miRNA kit for fixed scalp, the miRNeasy kit for PBMCs, and the RNeasy kit for mouse skin. The SALT score, which quantifies the percentage of affected scalp surface area, was used to measure disease severity in treated patients. Tofacitinib-treated patients had biopsies at baseline and at 4 and 24 weeks of treatment, with a later scalp biopsy in several patients.

This clone has more than one count but fewer than ten. Its antigen remains unidentified. One base away there is no much larger clone; base qualities are not given. The library relied on the immunoSEQ multiplex PCR assay. To provide template for TCR sequencing, every sample had RNA extracted and reverse transcribed into cDNA. SuperScript III was used to make first-strand cDNA, primed with a 2:1 mix of oligo-dT and random hexamers. A synthetic immune receptor repertoire was used to measure amplification bias, and any remaining bias was corrected computationally. The paper's data handling went like this. Raw reads were preprocessed to remove errors, and CDR3 was defined according to IMGT conventions as the region from the conserved cysteine to phenylalanine. To get clonality, Shannon entropy was normalized by log2 of the number of productive unique TCRs and the result was subtracted from 1. CD4 or CD8 identity of scalp clones was inferred by cross-referencing scalp TCRbeta sequences with sorted blood CD4 and CD8 repertoires. As stored in TCRdb, this immuneACCESS dataset retains in-frame rearrangements with V and J assigned. A fraction of the clones does not appear; measured against another copy, unresolved V genes explain less than half of the discrepancy, and the remainder lacks a known reason. D and trimming were read from the DNA, whereas the V and J calls and clone size are those reported in that table. For this sample the table gives about 140,000 clones, of which 45% to 65% were detected only once. The ten largest account for approximately 15% of the sample.

The CDR3 runs 13 amino acids, cysteine and phenylalanine included. Only the CDR3 DNA stays, 39 bases, in frame from base 1. V and J are truncated by 7 bases and 1 base respectively, leaving an intervening sequence of 10 bases. As encoded in the germline V gene, CDR1 is MNHNS while CDR2 is SASEGT. Broad study findings and their caveats: During tofacitinib treatment, many expanded lesional clones remained in scalp and blood, and this persistence may partly explain relapse after treatment is stopped. Unlike mouse skin, which is dominated by gammadelta T cells, normal human skin has resident alphabeta T cells that are also sequenced, and this complicates analysis of the scalp TCR repertoire. Compared with mice, TCR sequences shared between patients were less clear, possibly partly because of HLA diversity across the patient population. The treated cohort was small, with a single nonresponder, so links between baseline CD8+ expansion and response need larger studies. Compared with normal scalp, lesional scalp, particularly in alopecia totalis/universalis, had higher clonality and more expanded CD8+ clones, which suggests antigenic drive. Tofacitinib significantly lowered scalp clonality and the number of expanded CD8+ clones among the top 100 scalp clones.

The time point label, as the study defines it: less than five weeks on oral tofacitinib. The treatment or condition label for this specimen denotes: oral pan-JAK inhibitor, 5-10 mg twice daily. From alopecia areata patients, peripheral blood was collected along with lesional scalp punch biopsies. PBMCs were isolated by density centrifugation and stained for CD3, CD4 and CD8, after which CD4+ and CD8+ T cells were sorted on a FACSAria. Source: CD8+ T cells sorted from blood, taken at week 4, from a patient treated with tofacitinib. The chain was built from TRBV6-1 and TRBJ1-1; the D gene identity is not certain. This receptor was taken from a human donor with alopecia areata. The CDR3 here reads CASKEIGNTEAFF. The nucleotide sequence is given as TGTGCCAGCAAGGAGATCGGGAACACTGAAGCTTTCTTT.